The text below deals with one T cell receptor (beta chain). Its target antigen remains unknown. One junction end disagrees with the germline gene, perhaps due to a read error. These data are taken from a study of cytomegalovirus exposure and HLA in healthy donors (dated by TCRdb to 2015 to 2018). For context, the study as a whole: An earlier analysis of around 600 of the donors reported 250 to 300 Gb of sequence data and 100 million to 130 million unique TCR beta sequences from about 200 million T cells. An early release covering about 600 HLA-typed donors comprised about 300 gigabases of sequencing data and approximately 85 million unique TCR sequences. Of the approximately 400 genotyped donors, about 80% fell in the genetic ancestry cluster associated with self-reported Caucasian donors. The study aimed to test whether cataloging public T cell receptors could reveal signatures of past pathogen exposure. The study profiled the T cell repertoires of 550 to 700 subjects by immunosequencing and related them to cytomegalovirus serostatus. In addition to the first cohort of approximately 670 subjects, a separate validation cohort of over 90 different subjects was used. To predict cytomegalovirus infection status, the study combined high-throughput TCR immunosequencing, statistical association of individual TCRs with disease status, and machine learning. A later analysis re-examined previously published TCR beta repertoires from roughly 650 donors and added high-resolution HLA genotyping to investigate patterns of TCR occurrence. In the later analysis, no new phenotypic data were used to find candidate immune exposures; instead, reliance was placed on TCR beta sequences and their occurrence across donors. An earlier analysis of about 620 of the donors applied high-throughput TCR beta sequencing to assess whether each TCR beta V gene segment acted as functional or pseudogenic. Alongside the repertoire data, information on donor age, sex, ethnicity and CMV serostatus was compiled. Genome-wide SNP genotypes for about 60% of the roughly 670 donors were used in a later genetic analysis, which treated that subset as a discovery cohort. Every discovery cohort repertoire had been produced on one sequencing platform. HLA typing covered class I and class II loci at four-digit resolution. The number of donors typed differed by locus, with about 629-630 for A, B, C, DRB1 and DQB1, roughly 550 for DQA1, about 610 for DPA1, and about 450 for DPB1. Roughly 5 DR-DQ haplotypes were handled as single units for association and clustering because linkage in the cohort was strong. On average, about 200,000 unique TCR beta nucleotide sequences were sequenced per donor among fewer than 500 genotyped donors of the cohort, with roughly 20% of those sequences being non-productive.

The library was generated by the immunoSEQ multiplex PCR assay. A mixture of 60 forward primers for TCR Vbeta segments and 13 reverse primers for TCR Jbeta segments was used in the multiplex PCR. A multiplex PCR assay on genomic DNA amplified the CDR3 region of rearranged TCR beta genes. On the Illumina HiSeq System, the amplified TCR beta libraries were sequenced as 87-base-pair reads. As for how the authors treated the data: Across the 500 to 750 repertoires, a later analysis counted tens of millions of unique TCR beta chains, around 11 million of which were shared by at least two donors. To remove PCR and sequencing errors, raw reads were error-corrected and collapsed into unique sequences using a nearest-neighbor algorithm that merged closely related sequences. Alignment of CDR3 sequences to IMGT reference sequences was used to assign V, D and J gene segments. For a sequence to be retained, at least a six-nucleotide match to both a V gene segment and a J gene segment was required. A rearrangement counted as productive if the CDR3 had no stop codons and remained in frame with V and J, and every other rearrangement counted as non-productive. CDR3 was defined according to IMGT convention as the region running from the second conserved V-encoded cysteine to the conserved J-encoded phenylalanine. The earlier analysis of about 500 of the donors excluded sequences that lacked an unambiguous match to a single V gene segment. An earlier analysis of 500 to 700 of the donors classified V segments as functional when productive rearrangements were above 56.7% and as segregating when the standard deviation between donors was above 5%. To diagnose cytomegalovirus status from the catalog of TCR beta chain sequences, a statistical classification framework was built. A later analysis assigned V and J genes by comparing TCR nucleotide sequences with IMGT/GENE-DB human TR gene sequences. A later analysis assigned CDR3 sequences and most-parsimonious VDJ recombination scenarios with the TCRdist pipeline. In a later analysis, each TCR beta chain was defined by its CDR3 amino acid sequence together with its V-gene family, and reads lacking a unique V-gene family were excluded. As a way to deal with suspected cross-contamination and a sequencing artifact, a later analysis dropped 592 nucleotide sequences that were highly shared and had low generation probability. A later analysis calculated a clonal expansion index for each public chain from normalized within-repertoire ranks of inferred template counts. In a later analysis, generation probabilities were computed using a VDJ recombination model fitted to out-of-frame rearrangements, and the results were checked against IGoR. In a later analysis, TCR-TCR, TCR-HLA and TCR-CMV co-occurrence was scored with hypergeometric tests, and a repertoire-size bias correction was applied to TCR pairs. In a later analysis, false discovery rates were estimated by permuting HLA or CMV assignments 20 times. In a later analysis, co-occurring TCRs were grouped using DBSCAN, with TCRdist sequence similarity added in when clustering inside HLA-allele-positive subsets. Repertoires with fewer than 30,000 or more than 120,000 public chains, plus five repertoires with anomalous nucleotide sharing, were excluded from co-occurrence clustering. TCRdb's version of the immuneACCESS table is confined to in-frame rearrangements and falls short of the full clone set. An unresolved V gene accounts for under half of the shortfall where checked; the remainder is of unknown origin. D and trimming were read from the DNA, whereas the V and J calls and clone size are those reported in that table. In all, the sample holds roughly 100,000 clones, and about 74% of those were seen once. The ten largest account for around 7.2% of the sample.

Here is what the overall study found, with its caveats: The classifier was reported to diagnose cytomegalovirus status with high specificity and sensitivity in both the original and validation cohorts. The only immune exposure information available for the cohort was CMV serostatus. A later analysis reported that several top co-occurrence clusters appeared linked to parvovirus B19, influenza, CMV and Epstein-Barr virus. In an earlier analysis of 587 of the donors, most TCR beta V segments appeared in productive rearrangements about 90% or about 30% of the time, broadly matching IMGT annotations. In a later genetic analysis, fewer N-insertions in productive TCRs were reported among donors in an Asian-associated ancestry cluster than the roughly 700-donor mean. A later analysis found that most CMV-associated TCR beta chains appeared HLA-restricted, with HLA associations seemingly driven largely by CMV exposure. The study listed 164 TCR beta chains as associated with cytomegalovirus. Because HLA typing was unavailable for some donors at each locus, only the typed subset was used in association tests. Presence/absence analyses assumed roughly uniform sequencing depth across donors, an assumption that may not hold. In a later genetic analysis, a missense DCLRE1C variant was associated with V-gene and J-gene trimming of TCR beta chains, and the association was replicated in an independent cohort. Three of the identified cytomegalovirus-associated TCR beta chains were confirmed in vitro to be specific for cytomegalovirus antigens. Compared with equally common non-associated chains, HLA-associated TCR beta chains in a later analysis were more clonally expanded and had lower generation probabilities. Most TCR sequences were observed very rarely across donors, whereas some public TCRs were present in many individuals. Linkage disequilibrium might explain the correlated functional status among segregating V segments, but an unknown experimental factor could not be excluded. A group of highly shared sequence variants was considered likely to be a technical artifact of the sequencing pipeline. The authors suggested that the approach could potentially be extended to other disease states and immunological phenotypes. A further reported finding was that TCR beta sequences accurately predicted the HLA-A and HLA-B alleles for most subjects in the first cohort. According to a later analysis, TCR association rates differed among HLA loci, with DRB1 alleles showing the most associated TCRs and HLA-C alleles showing the fewest. This cohort had only TCR beta chains sequenced, and the lack of alpha or paired-chain data limited which features could be detected. Because counts were too low, seventeen rarely observed V segments, including chromosome 9 orphons, were excluded from the earlier analysis of about 500 of the donors. Because the 87-base-pair reads could not distinguish some IMGT-functional V segments, including TRBV6-2 and TRBV6-3, those segments were excluded. A later analysis associated about 17,000 TCR beta sequences with specific HLA alleles at a false discovery rate of 0.05. Strong co-occurrence of HLA alleles, especially DR and DQ, made assigning TCR associations to individual alleles difficult.

The CDR3 sequence holds 12 residues, the cysteine and phenylalanine included. The CDR3 DNA has 36 bases and is translated from base 1. The germline V gene supplies CDR1 MGHRA and CDR2 YSYEKL. The cohort consisted of 666 healthy bone marrow donors. All cohort members were sampled while nominally healthy, although unrecorded immune exposures were likely present. The donor was CMV seronegative and was included in the group of several hundred seronegative cohort members. A peripheral blood sample was collected from each donor, and TCR beta sequencing was performed on peripheral blood mononuclear cells. Genomic DNA extraction from the blood cell samples was performed with the Qiagen DNeasy Blood Extraction Kit.

Sequencing input: PBMCs. Recombination joined TRBV4-1 with TRBJ1-1; matching of 6 bases hints at TRBD1 as the D gene. This receptor was taken from a female donor in good health and CMV-seronegative. CDR3 protein: CASSQTGSTVIF. The DNA sequence is given as TGCGCCAGCAGCCAAACAGGGAGTACGGTGATCTTT.